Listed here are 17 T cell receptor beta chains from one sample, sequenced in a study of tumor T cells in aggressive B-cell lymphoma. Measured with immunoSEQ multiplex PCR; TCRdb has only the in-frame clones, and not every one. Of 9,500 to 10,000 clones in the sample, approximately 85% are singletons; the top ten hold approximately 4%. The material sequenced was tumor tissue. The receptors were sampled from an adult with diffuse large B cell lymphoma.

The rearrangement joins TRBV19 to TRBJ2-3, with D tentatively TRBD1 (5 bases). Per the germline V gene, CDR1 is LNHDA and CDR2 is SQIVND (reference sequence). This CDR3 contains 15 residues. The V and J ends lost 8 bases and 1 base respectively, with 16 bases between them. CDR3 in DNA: TGTGCCAGTCGAATGGACGGACAAGGCACAGATACGCAGTATTTT. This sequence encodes CASRMDGQGTDTQYF. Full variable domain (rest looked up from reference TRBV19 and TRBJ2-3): DGGITQSPKYLFRKEGQNVTLSCEQNLNHDAMYWYRQDPGQGLRLIYYSQIVNDFQKGDIAEGYSVSREKKESFPLTVTSAQKNPTAFYLCASRMDGQGTDTQYFGPGTRLTVL.

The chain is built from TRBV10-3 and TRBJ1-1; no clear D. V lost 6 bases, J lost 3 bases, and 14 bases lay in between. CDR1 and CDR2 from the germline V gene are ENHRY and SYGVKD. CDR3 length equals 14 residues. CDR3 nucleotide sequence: TGTGCCATCAGCGGCAGGCTCTCGGACACTGAAGCTTTCTTT. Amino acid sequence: CAISGRLSDTEAFF.

CDR3 protein: CASRLPGYNEKLFF. CDR3 bases: TGTGCCAGCAGACTCCCCGGGTATAATGAAAAACTGTTTTTT. This sequence joins TRBV28 and TRBJ1-4; D uncertain. The CDR3 spans 14 residues. Trimming shortened V by 6 bases and J by 4 bases, and 12 bases separated the two germline ends. CDR1 MDHEN and CDR2 SYDVKM come from the germline V gene.

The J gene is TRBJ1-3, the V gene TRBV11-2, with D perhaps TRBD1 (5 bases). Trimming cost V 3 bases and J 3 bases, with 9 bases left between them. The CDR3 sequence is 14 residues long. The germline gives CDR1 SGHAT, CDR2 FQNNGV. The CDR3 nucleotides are TGTGCCAGCAGCTTCGGCAGGGATGGAAACACCATATATTTT. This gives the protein CASSFGRDGNTIYF.

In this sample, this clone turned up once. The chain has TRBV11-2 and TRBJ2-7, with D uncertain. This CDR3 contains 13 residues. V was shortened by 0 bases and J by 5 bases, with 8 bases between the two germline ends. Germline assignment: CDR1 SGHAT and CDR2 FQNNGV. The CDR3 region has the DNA TGTGCCAGCAGCTTAGACAGGAACCACGAGCAGTACTTC. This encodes CASSLDRNHEQYF. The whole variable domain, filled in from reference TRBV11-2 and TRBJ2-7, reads EAGVAQSPRYKIIEKRQSVAFWCNPISGHATLYWYQQILGQGPKLLIQFQNNGVVDDSQLPKDRFSAERLKGVDSTLKIQPAKLEDSAVYLCASSLDRNHEQYFGPGTRLTVT.

The CDR3 DNA sequence: TGTGCCAGCAGCTACCCTCGAGGGACAGGGCCCAATGAGCAGTTCTTC. This gives the protein CASSYPRGTGPNEQFF. The chain joins TRBV9 to TRBJ2-1, with 9 bases identical to TRBD1. The CDR3 totals 16 residues. The V gene's germline CDR1 is SGDLS and CDR2 YYNGEE. The ends lost 4 bases at V and 6 bases at J; junction bases unmatched: 11.

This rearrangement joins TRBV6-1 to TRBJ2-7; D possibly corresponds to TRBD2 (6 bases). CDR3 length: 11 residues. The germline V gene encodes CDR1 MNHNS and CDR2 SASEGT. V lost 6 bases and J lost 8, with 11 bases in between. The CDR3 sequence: CASRTGGQQYF. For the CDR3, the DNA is TGTGCCAGCAGGACCGGGGGACAGCAGTACTTC.

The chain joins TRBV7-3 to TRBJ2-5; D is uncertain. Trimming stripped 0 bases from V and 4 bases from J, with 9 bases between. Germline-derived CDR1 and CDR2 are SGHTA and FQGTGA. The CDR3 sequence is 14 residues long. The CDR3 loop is CASSLTPIGETQYF. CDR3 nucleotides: TGTGCCAGCAGCTTAACGCCTATTGGAGAGACCCAGTACTTC.

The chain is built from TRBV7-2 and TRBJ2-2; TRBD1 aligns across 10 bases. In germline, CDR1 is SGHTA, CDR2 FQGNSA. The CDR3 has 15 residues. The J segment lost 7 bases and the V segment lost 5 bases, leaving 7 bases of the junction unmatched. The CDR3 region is CASSTRDRGGGELFF. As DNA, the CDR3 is TGTGCCAGCAGCACCCGGGACAGGGGTGGCGGGGAGCTGTTTTTT.

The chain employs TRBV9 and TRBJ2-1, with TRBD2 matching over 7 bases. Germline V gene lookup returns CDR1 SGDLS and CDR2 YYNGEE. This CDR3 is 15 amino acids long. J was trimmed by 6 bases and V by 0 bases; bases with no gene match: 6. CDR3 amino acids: CASSVGRESPNEQFF. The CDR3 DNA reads TGTGCCAGCAGCGTAGGGCGGGAGTCCCCCAATGAGCAGTTCTTC.

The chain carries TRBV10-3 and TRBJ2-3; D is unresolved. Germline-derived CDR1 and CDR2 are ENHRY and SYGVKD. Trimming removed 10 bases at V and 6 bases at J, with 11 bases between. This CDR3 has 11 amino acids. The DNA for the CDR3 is TGTGCCACCGCCCCTAGGGATACGCAGTATTTT. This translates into CATAPRDTQYF.

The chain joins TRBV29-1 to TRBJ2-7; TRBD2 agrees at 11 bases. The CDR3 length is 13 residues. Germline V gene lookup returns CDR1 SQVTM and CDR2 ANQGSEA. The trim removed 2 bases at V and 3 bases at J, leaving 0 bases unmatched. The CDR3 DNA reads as TGCAGCGTTGAACTAGCGGGAGGCTACGAGCAGTACTTC. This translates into CSVELAGGYEQYF.

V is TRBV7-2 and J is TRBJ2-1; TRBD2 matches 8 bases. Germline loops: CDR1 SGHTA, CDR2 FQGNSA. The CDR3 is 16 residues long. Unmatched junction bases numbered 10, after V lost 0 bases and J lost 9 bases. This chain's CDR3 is CASSLARGVSPGEQFF. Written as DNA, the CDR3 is TGTGCCAGCAGCTTAGCGCGGGGGGTCTCGCCGGGTGAGCAGTTCTTC.

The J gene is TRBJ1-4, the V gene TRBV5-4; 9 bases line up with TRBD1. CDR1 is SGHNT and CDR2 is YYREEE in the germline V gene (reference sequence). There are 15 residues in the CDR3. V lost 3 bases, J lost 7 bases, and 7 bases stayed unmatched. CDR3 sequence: CASSSPGQGSEKLFF. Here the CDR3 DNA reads TGTGCCAGCAGCTCACCGGGACAGGGTAGTGAAAAACTGTTTTTT.

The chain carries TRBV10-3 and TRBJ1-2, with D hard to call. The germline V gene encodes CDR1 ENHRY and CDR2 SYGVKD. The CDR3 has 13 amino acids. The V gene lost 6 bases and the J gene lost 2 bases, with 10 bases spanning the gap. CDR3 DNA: TGTGCCATCAGCCATGGCGGAAACTATGGCTACACCTTC. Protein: CAISHGGNYGYTF.

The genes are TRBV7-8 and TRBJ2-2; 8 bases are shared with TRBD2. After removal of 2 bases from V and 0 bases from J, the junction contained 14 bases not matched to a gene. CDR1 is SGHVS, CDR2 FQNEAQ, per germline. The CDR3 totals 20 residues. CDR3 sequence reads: CASSLSVAVAGLANTGELFF. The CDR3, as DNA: TGTGCCAGCAGCTTATCCGTGGCAGTAGCGGGGCTGGCGAACACCGGGGAGCTGTTTTTT.

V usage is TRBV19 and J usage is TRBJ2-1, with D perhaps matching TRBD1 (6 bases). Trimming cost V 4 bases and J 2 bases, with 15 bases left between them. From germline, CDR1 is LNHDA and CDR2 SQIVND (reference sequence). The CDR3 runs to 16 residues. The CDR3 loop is CASSKSSGAPYNEQFF. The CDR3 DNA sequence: TGTGCCAGTAGTAAATCCTCAGGGGCCCCCTACAATGAGCAGTTCTTC. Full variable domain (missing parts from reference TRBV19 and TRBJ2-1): DGGITQSPKYLFRKEGQNVTLSCEQNLNHDAMYWYRQDPGQGLRLIYYSQIVNDFQKGDIAEGYSVSREKKESFPLTVTSAQKNPTAFYLCASSKSSGAPYNEQFFGPGTRLTVL.